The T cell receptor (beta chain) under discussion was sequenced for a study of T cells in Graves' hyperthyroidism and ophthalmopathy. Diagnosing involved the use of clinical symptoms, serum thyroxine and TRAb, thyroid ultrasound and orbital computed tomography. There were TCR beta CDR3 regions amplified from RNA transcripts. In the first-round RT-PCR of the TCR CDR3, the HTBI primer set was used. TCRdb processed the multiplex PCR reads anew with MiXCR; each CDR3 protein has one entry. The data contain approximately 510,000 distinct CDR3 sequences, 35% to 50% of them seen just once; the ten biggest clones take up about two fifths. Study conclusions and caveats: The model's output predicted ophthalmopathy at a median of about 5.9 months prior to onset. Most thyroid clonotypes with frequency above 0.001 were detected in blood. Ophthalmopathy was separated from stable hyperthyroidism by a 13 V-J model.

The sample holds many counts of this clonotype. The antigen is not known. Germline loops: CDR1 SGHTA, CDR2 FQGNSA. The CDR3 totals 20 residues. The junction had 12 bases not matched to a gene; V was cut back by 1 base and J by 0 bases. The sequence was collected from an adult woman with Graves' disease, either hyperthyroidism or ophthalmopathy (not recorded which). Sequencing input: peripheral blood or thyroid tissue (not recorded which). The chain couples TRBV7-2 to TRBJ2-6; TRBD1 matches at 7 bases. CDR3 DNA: TGTGCCAGCAGCTTAGTCGCTTCAGGGGGAATACGCTCTGGGGCCAACGTCCTGACTTTC. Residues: CASSLVASGGIRSGANVLTF.